The 26 T cell receptor beta chains reported below all come from one sample, sequenced in a study of blood T cell repertoires in COVID-19. Profiled with immunoSEQ multiplex PCR; TCRdb holds only in-frame clones, not every one. The table has 150,000 or so clones, 70% to 85% seen once. The specimen sequenced was peripheral blood. The receptors originated from a woman older than 75 with acute or convalescent COVID-19.

The chain has TRBV30 and TRBJ1-5; D may be TRBD1 (5 bases). CDR1 and CDR2 from the germline V gene are GTSNPN and SVGIG (reference sequence). The CDR3 has 15 residues. Trimming removed 2 bases from V and 7 bases from J, with 18 bases in between. The CDR3 here is CAWSREGTQWQPQHF. CDR3 DNA: TGTGCCTGGAGTAGGGAGGGGACCCAATGGCAGCCCCAGCATTTT.

The chain employs TRBV29-1 and TRBJ1-2; 11 nucleotides line up with TRBD1. Germline loops: CDR1 SQVTM, CDR2 ANQGSEA. Trimming took 6 bases from V and 4 from J; bases not matched to a gene: 16. This CDR3 comprises 17 residues. CDR3 protein: CSVTDKKDRGRIYGYTF. For the CDR3, the DNA is TGCAGCGTGACAGACAAGAAGGACAGGGGGCGTATCTATGGCTACACCTTC. The full variable domain, completed using reference TRBV29-1 and TRBJ1-2, is SAVISQKPSRDICQRGTSLTIQCQVDSQVTMMFWYRQQPGQSLTLIATANQGSEATYESGFVIDKFPISRPNLTFSTLTVSNMSPEDSSIYLCSVTDKKDRGRIYGYTFGSGTRLTVV.

Regarding this clone: Other nucleotide sequences from this sample produce the same CDR3. The chain uses TRBV27 and TRBJ1-2, with D possibly matching TRBD1 (6 bases). V was pared by 5 bases and J by 4 bases, with 11 bases between. Looked up from germline, CDR1 is MNHEY and CDR2 is SMNVEV (reference sequence). CDR3 length: 13 residues. CDR3 amino acids: CASSLQGSYGYTF. DNA of the CDR3: TGTGCCAGCAGTCTGCAGGGGAGCTATGGCTACACCTTC.

V gene TRBV7-3 combines with J gene TRBJ2-5, with D possibly matching TRBD1 (5 bases). Per germline, CDR1 SGHTA and CDR2 FQGTGA. The V and J ends lost 0 bases and 5 bases respectively, with 13 bases between them. The CDR3 consists of 15 residues. CDR3 sequence (DNA): TGTGCCAGCAGCTTAACGGCCGGACAATGGGAGACCCAGTACTTC. This translates into CASSLTAGQWETQYF. Filled out from reference TRBV7-3 and TRBJ2-5, the complete variable domain reads GAGVSQTPSNKVTEKGKYVELRCDPISGHTALYWYRQSLGQGPEFLIYFQGTGAADDSGLPNDRFFAVRPEGSVSTLKIQRTERGDSAVYLCASSLTAGQWETQYFGPGTRLLVL.

The chain joins TRBV18 to TRBJ1-2; D perhaps matches TRBD1 (5 bases). Between the trimmed V and J ends, which lost 6 bases and 4 bases, there was a span of 18 bases. CDR1 KGHSH and CDR2 LQKENI come from the germline V gene. The CDR3 runs to 15 residues. CDR3: CASSPSSQAVYGYTF. CDR3 DNA: TGTGCCAGCTCCCCATCCTCACAGGCCGTCTATGGCTACACCTTC.

The V gene is TRBV27, the J gene TRBJ1-2, with TRBD1 identical over 7 bases. The V and J ends lost 6 bases and 2 bases, in that order; junction bases with no gene match: 3. Germline V lookup: CDR1 MNHEY, CDR2 SMNVEV (reference sequence). This CDR3 is built from 13 residues. The CDR3 nucleotides read TGTGCCAGCAGACCAGGGGGGAACTATGGCTACACCTTC. Its protein product is CASRPGGNYGYTF.

This chain uses TRBV7-2 with TRBJ1-1, with 9 bases aligning to TRBD1. Germline V CDR1 and CDR2: SGHTA, FQGNSA. The ends lost 5 bases at V and 6 bases at J; junction bases unmatched: 7. The length of the CDR3 is 14 residues. CDR3 sequence reads: CASSRDRVTAEAFF. CDR3 nucleotide sequence: TGTGCCAGCAGCCGGGACAGGGTCACAGCTGAAGCTTTCTTT.

This chain uses TRBV5-1 with TRBJ2-7; perhaps TRBD1 as D (6 bases). There are 13 residues in the CDR3. Germline CDR1 reads SGHRS; CDR2 reads YFSETQ. V gave up 5 bases and J gave up 0 bases, with 9 bases separating them. The CDR3 protein is CASRAGASYEQYF. CDR3 bases: TGCGCCAGCAGAGCAGGGGCCTCCTACGAGCAGTACTTC.

The chain combines TRBV4-3 with TRBJ1-4; 10 bases line up with TRBD1. There are 16 residues in the CDR3. Germline assignment: CDR1 LGHNA and CDR2 YSLEER. J was trimmed by 8 bases and V by 4 bases; bases with no gene match: 10. The CDR3 loop is CASSLGQGVGGEKLFF. In DNA, the CDR3 is TGCGCCAGCAGCCTCGGACAGGGGGTAGGGGGAGAAAAACTGTTTTTT.

J is TRBJ2-3 and V is TRBV2, with 10 bases aligning to TRBD2. Looked up from germline, CDR1 is SNHLY and CDR2 is FYNNEI. V trimming: 1 base; J trimming: 8 bases; junction bases outside the gene matches: 9. This CDR3 contains 16 residues. The CDR3 reads CASSEVSGGRASTQYF. The CDR3 nucleotides read TGTGCCAGCAGTGAAGTTAGCGGGGGGCGGGCAAGTACGCAGTATTTT.

J is TRBJ1-1 and V is TRBV7-9, with TRBD1 matching 8 bases. Germline-derived CDR1 and CDR2 are SEHNR and FQNEAQ (reference sequence). The junction had 3 bases not matched to a gene; V was cut back by 6 bases and J by 3 bases. The CDR3 has 13 amino acids. CDR3 sequence reads: CASRLDRDTEAFF. The CDR3 coding sequence is TGTGCCAGCAGACTGGACAGGGACACTGAAGCTTTCTTT.

V gene TRBV2 combines with J gene TRBJ1-1; D ambiguous. This CDR3 region has 12 residues. V was trimmed by 6 bases and J by 4 bases, leaving 9 bases between them. Germline V gene lookup returns CDR1 SNHLY and CDR2 FYNNEI. The CDR3 region is CASSLPPTEAFF. The DNA for the CDR3 is TGTGCCAGCAGCCTCCCCCCCACTGAAGCTTTCTTT.

The gene calls are TRBV3-1 (or the pseudogene TRBV3-2) and TRBJ1-1; 11 bases agree with TRBD1. With V trimmed by 1 base and J by 5 bases, 6 bases remained unmatched. The CDR3 runs to 16 residues. Looked up from germline, CDR1 is LGHDT and CDR2 is YNNKEL (reference sequence). CDR3 bases: TGTGCCAGCAGCCAAGGGGGGACAGGGGGGAGGACTGAAGCTTTCTTT. Protein product: CASSQGGTGGRTEAFF.

V usage is TRBV3-1 (or the pseudogene TRBV3-2) and J usage is TRBJ1-2, with TRBD1 matching 7 bases. Germline CDR1 is LGHDT and CDR2 is YNNKEL (reference sequence). CDR3 size: 16 residues. V dropped 0 bases and J dropped 0; count of bases not matched to a gene: 4. The CDR3 DNA sequence: TGTGCCAGCAGCCAAGACCAGGGGGGAGCTAACTATGGCTACACCTTC. Protein: CASSQDQGGANYGYTF.

This clone was observed a few times. The J gene is TRBJ2-1, the V gene TRBV29-1; D perhaps matches TRBD1 (5 bases). V lost 7 bases and J lost 5, with 6 bases in between. The CDR3 runs 10 residues. Per germline, CDR1 SQVTM and CDR2 ANQGSEA. For the CDR3, the DNA is TGCAGCGGACAGAACAATGAGCAGTTCTTC. Its protein product is CSGQNNEQFF.

In this sample, this clone turned up a few times. The chain employs TRBV3-1 (or the pseudogene TRBV3-2) and TRBJ1-1; 9 bases are a match to TRBD1. Germline values: CDR1 LGHDT, CDR2 YNNKEL (reference sequence). The CDR3 contains 19 residues. V lost 3 bases to trimming and J lost 4 bases; unmatched junction nucleotides: 18. DNA of the CDR3: TGTGCCAGCAGCCATCAAGGGACAGGGAGTCCAGCCCCTGGCACTGAAGCTTTCTTT. Its translation: CASSHQGTGSPAPGTEAFF.

The chain couples TRBV4-3 to TRBJ1-4, with 8 bases fitting TRBD1. The CDR3 spans 17 residues. Unmatched junction bases numbered 6, after V lost 0 bases and J lost 3 bases. The germline V gene has CDR1 LGHNA and CDR2 YSLEER. The CDR3 reads CASSQDLRGQANEKLFF. CDR3 in DNA: TGCGCCAGCAGCCAAGATCTCAGGGGGCAGGCTAATGAAAAACTGTTTTTT.

The chain couples TRBV12-3 or TRBV12-4 to TRBJ1-4; D remains unclear. The CDR3 length is 12 residues. V was clipped by 11 bases and J by 4 bases, with 11 bases between them. As DNA, the CDR3 is TGTGCCGTAAGCGGCGTTAATGAAAAACTGTTTTTT. Its protein product is CAVSGVNEKLFF.

The J gene is TRBJ2-1, the V gene TRBV18, with 8 nucleotides matching TRBD1. Trimming took 6 bases from V and 8 from J; bases not matched to a gene: 6. Germline CDR1 KGHSH, CDR2 LQKENI. The CDR3 is 13 amino acids. CDR3 bases: TGTGCCAGCTCTACGACAGGGGAGGATGAGCAGTTCTTC. It translates to CASSTTGEDEQFF.

The rearrangement uses TRBV12-3 or TRBV12-4 and TRBJ1-3; a weak D match, TRBD1 (6 bases). The germline V and J ends were trimmed by 7 bases and 3 bases, with 10 bases remaining between them. CDR3 length equals 13 residues. CDR3 DNA: TGTGCCAGCAAGCAGGGGAGTGGAAACACCATATATTTT. This sequence encodes CASKQGSGNTIYF.

The CDR3 sequence: CASSARTGGLNEQFF. CDR3 bases: TGTGCCAGCAGTGCACGGACAGGGGGACTCAATGAGCAGTTCTTC. The rearrangement joins TRBV2 to TRBJ2-1; 10 bases align to TRBD1. Trimming cost V 4 bases and J 6 bases; bases outside gene matches: 6. The CDR3 sequence is 15 residues long. CDR1 SNHLY and CDR2 FYNNEI come from the germline V gene.

The count of this clone is one. This chain connects TRBV7-9 to TRBJ2-5; D is uncertain. Germline CDR1 is SEHNR and CDR2 is FQNEAQ (reference sequence). Trimming removed 0 bases from V and 2 bases from J, with 4 bases in between. CDR3 length equals 13 residues. The CDR3 bases are TGTGCCAGCAGCTTAGCGTATCAAGAGACCCAGTACTTC. This encodes CASSLAYQETQYF.

This chain links TRBV6-5 with TRBJ1-2, with D maybe TRBD1 (6 bases). V was clipped by 7 bases and J by 3 bases, with 15 bases between them. The CDR3 totals 14 residues. In germline, CDR1 is MNHEY, CDR2 SVGAGI. The CDR3 is CASTRTHRDYGYTF. The CDR3 DNA sequence: TGTGCCAGCACAAGGACCCACAGGGACTATGGCTACACCTTC.

The chain combines TRBV27 with TRBJ2-7, with 7 bases fitting TRBD1. The CDR3 contains 14 residues. Trimming cost V 5 bases and J 5 bases; bases outside gene matches: 9. Germline CDR1 and CDR2: MNHEY and SMNVEV (reference sequence). CDR3 bases: TGTGCCAGCAGTAAAAAAACAGGGGCACACGAGCAGTACTTC. Its protein is CASSKKTGAHEQYF.

This clone was seen a few times. The rearrangement joins TRBV9 to TRBJ1-3, with a tentative D call TRBD1 (6 bases). The CDR3 length is 13 residues. Trimming removed 7 bases at V and 4 bases at J, with 12 bases between. Germline CDR1 is SGDLS and CDR2 is YYNGEE. In DNA form, the CDR3 reads TGTGCCAGCGCCGGGACAATCGGAAACACCATATATTTT. It encodes CASAGTIGNTIYF.

The chain recombines TRBV19 with TRBJ1-5, with D perhaps matching TRBD1 (6 bases). Germline CDR1 reads LNHDA; CDR2 reads SQIVND (reference sequence). The length of the CDR3 is 13 residues. The V end was cut by 6 bases, the J end by 2 bases, with 8 bases between. DNA for the CDR3: TGTGCCAGTAGAGGGGGAGGCAATCAGCCCCAGCATTTT. Translating it yields CASRGGGNQPQHF. The variable domain in full, completed from reference TRBV19 and TRBJ1-5, reads DGGITQSPKYLFRKEGQNVTLSCEQNLNHDAMYWYRQDPGQGLRLIYYSQIVNDFQKGDIAEGYSVSREKKESFPLTVTSAQKNPTAFYLCASRGGGNQPQHFGDGTRLSIL.